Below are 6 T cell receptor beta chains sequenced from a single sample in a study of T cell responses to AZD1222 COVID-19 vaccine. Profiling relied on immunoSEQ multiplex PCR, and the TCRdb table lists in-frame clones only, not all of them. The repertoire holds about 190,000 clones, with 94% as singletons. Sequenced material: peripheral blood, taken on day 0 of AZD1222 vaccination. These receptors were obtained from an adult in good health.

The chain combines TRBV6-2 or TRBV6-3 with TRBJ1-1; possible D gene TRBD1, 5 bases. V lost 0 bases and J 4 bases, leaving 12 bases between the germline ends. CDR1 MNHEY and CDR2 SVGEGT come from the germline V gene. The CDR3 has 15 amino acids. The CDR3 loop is CASSYSILGGTEAFF. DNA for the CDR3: TGTGCCAGCAGTTACTCGATATTGGGGGGCACTGAAGCTTTCTTT.

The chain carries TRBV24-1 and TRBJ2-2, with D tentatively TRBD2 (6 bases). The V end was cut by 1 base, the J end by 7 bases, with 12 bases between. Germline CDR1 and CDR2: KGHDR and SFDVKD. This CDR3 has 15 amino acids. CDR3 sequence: CATSDLTGSGGELFF. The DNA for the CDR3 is TGTGCCACCAGTGATTTAACCGGGAGCGGCGGGGAGCTGTTTTTT.

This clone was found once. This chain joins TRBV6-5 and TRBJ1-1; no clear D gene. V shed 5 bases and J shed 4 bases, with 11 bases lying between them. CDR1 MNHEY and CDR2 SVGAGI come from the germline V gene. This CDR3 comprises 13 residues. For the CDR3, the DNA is TGTGCCAGCAGTCGTCTAGTGGGCACTGAAGCTTTCTTT. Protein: CASSRLVGTEAFF.

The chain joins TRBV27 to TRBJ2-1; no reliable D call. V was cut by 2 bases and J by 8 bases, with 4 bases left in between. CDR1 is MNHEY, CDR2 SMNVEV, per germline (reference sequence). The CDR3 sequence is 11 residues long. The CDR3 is CASSLLDEQFF. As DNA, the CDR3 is TGTGCCAGCAGTTTACTCGATGAGCAGTTCTTC.

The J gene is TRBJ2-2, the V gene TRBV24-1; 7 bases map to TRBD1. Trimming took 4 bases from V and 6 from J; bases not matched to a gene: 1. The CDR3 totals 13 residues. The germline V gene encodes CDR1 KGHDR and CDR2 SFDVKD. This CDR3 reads CATSEQGPGELFF. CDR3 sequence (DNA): TGTGCCACCAGTGAACAGGGGCCCGGGGAGCTGTTTTTT.

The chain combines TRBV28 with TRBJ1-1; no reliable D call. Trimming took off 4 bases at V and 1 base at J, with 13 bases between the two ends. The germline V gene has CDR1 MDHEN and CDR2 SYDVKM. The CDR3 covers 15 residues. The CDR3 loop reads CASSSSTLSNTEAFF. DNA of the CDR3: TGTGCCAGCAGTTCCTCGACACTCTCGAACACTGAAGCTTTCTTT.